A single sample gave rise to the 9 T cell receptor beta chains below, sequenced in a study of CD8+CD57+ T cells in acquired aplastic anemia. Individuals selected for sequencing had exhibited CD8+CD57+ cell expansion on flow cytometry. CDR3 and TCR beta VDJ profiling relied on a genomic DNA template. TCRdb redid the calling of the reads with MiXCR, one entry per CDR3 protein. The data contain about 41,000 distinct CDR3 sequences, roughly 63% of them seen just once; the ten biggest clones take up 45% to 75%. The material sequenced was sorted CD4+, CD8+, or CD8+CD57+ T cells (not recorded which) from PBMCs. These receptors were taken from a human donor with aplastic anemia.

The V and J genes are TRBV7-8 and TRBJ2-5; D might be TRBD1 or TRBD2, each matching 5 bases. With 4 bases removed from V and 6 bases from J, the gap between germline ends came to 9 bases. The CDR3 is 12 residues long. CDR1 and CDR2 (germline): SGHVS, FQNEAQ. The CDR3 bases are TGTGCCAGCAGCTCCCCGGGACAGACCCAGTACTTC. Translated, it gives CASSSPGQTQYF.

The genes are TRBV2 and TRBJ2-7; 9 nucleotides line up with TRBD1. The V segment lost 6 bases and the J segment 4 bases; nucleotides outside the gene matches: 10. Germline CDR1 is SNHLY and CDR2 is FYNNEI. This CDR3 has 15 amino acids. The CDR3 loop is CASSLRGTGLYEQYF. As DNA, the CDR3 is TGTGCCAGCAGCTTAAGGGGGACAGGGTTGTACGAGCAGTACTTC.

The J gene is TRBJ2-3, the V gene TRBV20-1; D perhaps matches TRBD1 (5 bases). The CDR3 has 14 residues. Trimming left V 3 bases short and J 3 bases short, with 13 bases between. CDR1 is DFQATT and CDR2 is SNEGSKA in the germline V gene (reference sequence). The CDR3 region is CSASHGHATDTQYF. DNA for the CDR3: TGCAGTGCTAGCCACGGACACGCGACAGATACGCAGTATTTT.

The chain is built from TRBV19 and TRBJ1-2, with D uncertain. The CDR3 has 15 residues. Trimming shortened V by 5 bases and J by 0 bases, and 13 bases separated the two germline ends. Germline loops: CDR1 LNHDA, CDR2 SQIVND (reference sequence). The CDR3 region is CASSQRSRTNYGYTF. The CDR3 DNA sequence: TGTGCCAGTAGTCAAAGGTCGCGGACTAACTATGGCTACACCTTC.

The rearrangement uses TRBV29-1 and TRBJ1-1, with TRBD1 identical over 7 bases. The V and J ends lost 6 bases and 5 bases, in that order; junction bases with no gene match: 6. Germline CDR1 SQVTM, CDR2 ANQGSEA. The CDR3 consists of 12 residues. The CDR3 region has the DNA TGCAGCGTGGGACAGCCTCTAACTGAAGCTTTCTTT. The encoded protein is CSVGQPLTEAFF.

This clonotype has ten or more counts. The V gene is TRBV6-1, the J gene TRBJ1-2; no firm D call. The V end lost 3 bases, the J end lost 4 bases, and 12 bases lay between the germline ends. This CDR3 region has 14 residues. CDR1 MNHNS and CDR2 SASEGT come from the germline V gene. The CDR3 DNA reads as TGTGCCAGCAGTGACCAAAATCAGGCCTATGGCTACACCTTC. This gives the protein CASSDQNQAYGYTF.

CDR3 in DNA: TGTGCCAGCACACCGGGACAGGGTGCCGGCTACACCTTC. Translation gives CASTPGQGAGYTF. The chain combines TRBV7-2 with TRBJ1-2; 9 nucleotides match TRBD1. The V segment lost 7 bases and the J segment 8 bases; nucleotides outside the gene matches: 8. Germline V gene lookup returns CDR1 SGHTA and CDR2 FQGNSA. This CDR3 is built from 13 residues.

V is TRBV20-1 and J is TRBJ2-3; 7 nucleotides align to TRBD2. This CDR3 is built from 14 residues. After removal of 5 bases from V and 0 bases from J, the junction contained 5 bases not matched to a gene. CDR1 is DFQATT and CDR2 is SNEGSKA in the germline V gene (reference sequence). The CDR3 DNA reads TGCAGTGCTTCCAGACTAGCTAGCACAGATACGCAGTATTTT. The encoded protein is CSASRLASTDTQYF.

The V call is TRBV10-3, the J call TRBJ2-7; D gene unclear. This CDR3 contains 13 residues. Trimming took off 4 bases at V and 6 bases at J, with 13 bases between the two ends. CDR1 ENHRY and CDR2 SYGVKD come from the germline V gene. CDR3 DNA: TGTGCCATCAGTGCAGACTTCGTCGGCGAGCAGTACTTC. Translation: CAISADFVGEQYF.